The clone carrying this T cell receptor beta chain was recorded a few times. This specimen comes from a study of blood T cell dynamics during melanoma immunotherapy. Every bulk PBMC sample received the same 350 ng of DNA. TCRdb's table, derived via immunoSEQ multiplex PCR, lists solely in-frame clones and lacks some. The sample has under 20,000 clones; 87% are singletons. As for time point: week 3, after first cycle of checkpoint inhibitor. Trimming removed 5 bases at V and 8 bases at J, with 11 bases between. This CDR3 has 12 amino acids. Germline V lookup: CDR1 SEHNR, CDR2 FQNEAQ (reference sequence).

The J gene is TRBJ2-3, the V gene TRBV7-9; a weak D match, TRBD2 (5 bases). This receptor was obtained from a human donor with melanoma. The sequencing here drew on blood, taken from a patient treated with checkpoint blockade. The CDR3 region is CASSLAAGTQYF. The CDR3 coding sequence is TGTGCCAGCAGCCTCGCTGCGGGTACGCAGTATTTT. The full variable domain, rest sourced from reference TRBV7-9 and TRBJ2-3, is DTGVSQNPRHKITKRGQNVTFRCDPISEHNRLYWYRQTLGQGPEFLTYFQNEAQLEKSRLLSDRFSAERPKGSFSTLEIQRTEQGDSAMYLCASSLAAGTQYFGPGTRLTVL.